One and the same sample provided the 3 T cell receptor beta chains below, sequenced in a study of cytomegalovirus exposure and HLA in healthy donors. PCR involved 60 Vbeta and 13 Jbeta primers. TCRdb's copy holds only in-frame clones and misses some; the assay was immunoSEQ multiplex PCR. The sample has around 170,000 clones; roughly 80% are singletons. Sequencing input: PBMCs. The source of these receptors is a woman aged 45-59 years in good health and CMV-seronegative.

The chain couples TRBV10-3 to TRBJ2-1; 9 nucleotides match TRBD2. Germline V gives CDR1 ENHRY, CDR2 SYGVKD. J gave up 8 bases and V 5 bases, and 7 bases lay outside the gene matches. This CDR3 has 14 amino acids. CDR3 DNA sequence: TGTGCCATCAGTCCCCTAGCGGGATCCCATGAGCAGTTCTTC. It translates to CAISPLAGSHEQFF.

This clone was seen a handful of times. The rearrangement uses TRBV9 and TRBJ2-1; 10 positions agree with TRBD2. This CDR3 spans 16 amino acids. Germline loops: CDR1 SGDLS, CDR2 YYNGEE. V shed 0 bases and J 9 bases; nucleotides not matched to a gene: 9. CDR3 coding DNA: TGTGCCAGCAGCGTAGATGTAGCGGGAGGATTGAGTGAGCAGTTCTTC. The encoded protein is CASSVDVAGGLSEQFF.

This clone was seen only once. The rearrangement joins TRBV30 to TRBJ2-5, with 8 bases matching TRBD1. The CDR3 is made up of 13 amino acids. The trim removed 8 bases at V and 5 bases at J, leaving 10 bases unmatched. CDR1 and CDR2 (germline): GTSNPN, SVGIG (reference sequence). In DNA form, the CDR3 reads TGTGCCGAAGGACAGGGCGATTTTGAGACCCAGTACTTC. Translating it yields CAEGQGDFETQYF.